Presented here are 18 T cell receptor beta chains from one specimen sequenced in a study of blood T cell repertoires in COVID-19. Here immunoSEQ multiplex PCR was the method, and the copy in TCRdb shows in-frame clones only, minus some. The sample shows fewer than 300,000 clones, 90% to 95% of them seen only once. Sequenced material: peripheral blood. The receptors come from a woman in her twenties or thirties with COVID-19, enrolled during active disease.

The genes are TRBV28 and TRBJ1-6; D might be TRBD1 (5 bases). V was clipped by 5 bases and J by 10 bases, with 9 bases between them. This CDR3 region has 12 residues. Germline-derived CDR1 and CDR2 are MDHEN and SYDVKM. CDR3 amino acids: CASSPQVSPLHF. CDR3 in DNA: TGTGCCAGCAGTCCACAGGTGTCACCCCTCCACTTT.

V gene TRBV11-2 combines with J gene TRBJ2-7; D might be TRBD2 (7 bases). CDR1 and CDR2 (germline): SGHAT, FQNNGV. The length of the CDR3 is 14 residues. Trimming pared 2 bases from V and 5 bases from J, leaving 13 bases between. CDR3 amino acids: CASSLYGGLHEQYF. For the CDR3, the DNA is TGTGCCAGCAGCTTATACGGGGGGCTACACGAGCAGTACTTC.

V and J are TRBV5-1 and TRBJ2-1, with 11 bases identical to TRBD2. V lost 4 bases and J lost 5; bases outside the gene matches: 20. Per the germline V gene, CDR1 is SGHRS and CDR2 is YFSETQ. The CDR3 length is 20 residues. CDR3 DNA: TGCGCCAGCAGCCCCGGTACCTTTAGCGGGAGGGCCCCGTGGAACAATGAGCAGTTCTTC. Translating it yields CASSPGTFSGRAPWNNEQFF. The full variable domain, with the rest looked up from reference TRBV5-1 and TRBJ2-1, is KAGVTQTPRYLIKTRGQQVTLSCSPISGHRSVSWYQQTPGQGLQFLFEYFSETQRNKGNFPGRFSGRQFSNSRSEMNVSTLELGDSALYLCASSPGTFSGRAPWNNEQFFGPGTRLTVL.

The V gene is TRBV28, the J gene TRBJ1-1; the match to TRBD1 covers 10 bases. The length of the CDR3 is 16 residues. Germline V gene data show CDR1 as MDHEN and CDR2 as SYDVKM. Losses at the gene ends were 5 bases for V and 0 bases for J; bases not matched to a gene: 6. This CDR3 is CASSGGTGVLNTEAFF. The CDR3 DNA reads as TGTGCCAGCAGTGGGGGGACAGGGGTCTTGAACACTGAAGCTTTCTTT.

This chain links TRBV3-1 (or the pseudogene TRBV3-2) with TRBJ2-7, with D maybe TRBD2 (6 bases). This CDR3 spans 15 amino acids. V was cut by 0 bases and J by 6 bases, with 15 bases left in between. From germline, CDR1 is LGHDT and CDR2 YNNKEL (reference sequence). The CDR3 DNA follows: TGTGCCAGCAGCCAAGATACGGGGGAGTCAACCGAGCAGTACTTC. Amino acids: CASSQDTGESTEQYF.

This chain joins TRBV18 and TRBJ2-5, with 7 nucleotides matching TRBD1. Germline values: CDR1 KGHSH, CDR2 LQKENI. V shed 4 bases and J 0 bases; nucleotides not matched to a gene: 5. The CDR3 consists of 15 residues. In DNA, the CDR3 is TGTGCCAGCTCACTCCGGGACAGCCACCAAGAGACCCAGTACTTC. Residues: CASSLRDSHQETQYF.

This chain joins TRBV25-1 and TRBJ2-1, with TRBD1 identical over 7 bases. CDR1 and CDR2 from the germline V gene are MGHDK and SYGVNS. V lost 2 bases to trimming and J lost 1 base; unmatched junction nucleotides: 5. The CDR3 extends over 16 amino acids. Here the CDR3 DNA reads TGTGCCAGCAGTGAAACGACAGGGCGGTCCTACAATGAGCAGTTCTTC. Amino acid sequence: CASSETTGRSYNEQFF.

The V gene is TRBV7-9, the J gene TRBJ2-7, with 7 bases fitting TRBD1. Unmatched junction bases numbered 11, after V lost 1 base and J lost 2 bases. Germline V gene data show CDR1 as SEHNR and CDR2 as FQNEAQ (reference sequence). This CDR3 has 17 residues. CDR3 nucleotide sequence: TGTGCCAGCAGCTTAGACCAAGACAGGGCTCAAGCCTACGAGCAGTACTTC. It specifies CASSLDQDRAQAYEQYF.

The chain joins TRBV4-1 to TRBJ1-3; D perhaps matches TRBD1 (5 bases). The V end lost 0 bases, the J end lost 4 bases, and 19 bases lay between the germline ends. Germline CDR1 reads MGHRA; CDR2 reads YSYEKL. The CDR3 length is 18 residues. CDR3 residues: CASSQDPSQGGFGNTIYF. Written as DNA, the CDR3 is TGCGCCAGCAGCCAAGATCCATCCCAGGGAGGCTTCGGAAACACCATATATTTT.

This chain uses TRBV5-1 with TRBJ2-5, with TRBD2 as a possible D gene (7 bases). There are 13 residues in the CDR3. Per germline, CDR1 SGHRS and CDR2 YFSETQ. The V end lost 4 bases, the J end lost 4 bases, and 11 bases lay between the germline ends. The CDR3 sequence: CASSQGGGETQYF. The CDR3 DNA reads as TGCGCCAGCAGCCAAGGGGGGGGAGAGACCCAGTACTTC.

The V call is TRBV5-4, the J call TRBJ2-5; 9 bases match TRBD1. With V trimmed by 6 bases and J by 2 bases, 11 bases remained unmatched. This CDR3 comprises 16 residues. The germline V gene has CDR1 SGHNT and CDR2 YYREEE (reference sequence). CDR3 loop: CASTDIGTGFQETQYF. The CDR3, as DNA: TGTGCCAGCACCGACATTGGGACAGGGTTTCAAGAGACCCAGTACTTC.

The chain has TRBV25-1 and TRBJ2-1, with 7 bases matching TRBD1. CDR1 is MGHDK and CDR2 is SYGVNS in the germline V gene. The CDR3 has 13 amino acids. The J segment lost 5 bases and the V segment lost 6 bases, leaving 4 bases of the junction unmatched. CDR3 coding DNA: TGTGCCAGCAGACAGGGGCTCCACAATGAGCAGTTCTTC. It translates to CASRQGLHNEQFF.

The J gene is TRBJ1-1, the V gene TRBV7-8, with 8 bases identical to TRBD1. CDR3 size: 12 residues. Germline V CDR1 and CDR2: SGHVS, FQNEAQ. V was pared by 1 base and J by 8 bases, with 0 bases of the junction left unmatched. As DNA, the CDR3 is TGTGCCAGCAGCTTAGACAGGGGGGAAGCTTTCTTT. It specifies CASSLDRGEAFF.

The rearrangement uses TRBV7-9 and TRBJ1-1; 9 bases are shared with TRBD1. V lost 3 bases and J lost 1; bases outside the gene matches: 12. This CDR3 comprises 18 residues. Germline V gene data show CDR1 as SEHNR and CDR2 as FQNEAQ (reference sequence). The CDR3 protein is CASSLFWGTGFWNTEAFF. The CDR3 DNA is TGTGCCAGCAGCTTGTTCTGGGGGACAGGGTTTTGGAACACTGAAGCTTTCTTT.

This sequence joins TRBV11-2 and TRBJ2-5, with 10 bases fitting TRBD2. With 1 base clipped from V and 5 bases from J, the junction kept 7 bases outside the gene matches. The germline CDR1 and CDR2 sequences are SGHAT and FQNNGV. This CDR3 comprises 16 residues. DNA for the CDR3: TGTGCCAGCAGCTTAGTTTCTAGCGGGAGTGGGGAGACCCAGTACTTC. Its translation: CASSLVSSGSGETQYF. Combining the CDR3 with reference TRBV11-2 and TRBJ2-5 gives the whole variable domain EAGVAQSPRYKIIEKRQSVAFWCNPISGHATLYWYQQILGQGPKLLIQFQNNGVVDDSQLPKDRFSAERLKGVDSTLKIQPAKLEDSAVYLCASSLVSSGSGETQYFGPGTRLLVL.

Only one count was recorded for this clone. The chain recombines TRBV6-6 with TRBJ2-2, with D hard to call. The V gene lost 2 bases and the J gene lost 6 bases, with 7 bases spanning the gap. CDR1 MNHNY and CDR2 SVGAGI come from the germline V gene (reference sequence). The CDR3 is 13 residues long. The CDR3 bases are TGTGCCAGCAGTTACACTTTCGCCGGGGAGCTGTTTTTT. Encoded protein: CASSYTFAGELFF.

The chain uses TRBV7-8 and TRBJ2-3; TRBD1 agrees at 9 bases. CDR1 and CDR2 from the germline V gene are SGHVS and FQNEAQ. Unmatched junction bases numbered 6, after V lost 3 bases and J lost 5 bases. The CDR3 consists of 15 residues. CDR3 amino acids: CASSFGTGRRDTQYF. The CDR3 DNA follows: TGTGCCAGCAGCTTCGGGACAGGGCGTAGAGATACGCAGTATTTT.

The V and J genes are TRBV19 and TRBJ1-3, with no clear D. V lost 3 bases, J lost 4 bases, and 10 bases lay in between. Germline V gene sequence: CDR1 LNHDA, CDR2 SQIVND (reference sequence). The CDR3 is 14 residues long. As DNA, the CDR3 is TGTGCCAGTAGTATCGGACTCACGGGAAACACCATATATTTT. Translation: CASSIGLTGNTIYF.